Listed here are 21 T cell receptor beta chains from one sample, sequenced in a study of blood T cell repertoires in COVID-19. Profiling relied on immunoSEQ multiplex PCR, and the TCRdb table lists in-frame clones only, not all of them. The sample holds a few hundred thousand clones, under 90% seen once. The material sequenced was PBMCs or T cells enriched from blood (not recorded which). All receptors come from a man aged 30-40 years with acute COVID-19.

V is TRBV12-3 or TRBV12-4 and J is TRBJ1-2, with D unclear. Trimming took off 8 bases at V and 6 bases at J, with 10 bases between the two ends. The CDR3 extends over 11 amino acids. The CDR3 nucleotides are TGTGCCAGCGGCACAGAGAATGGCTACACCTTC. Translated: CASGTENGYTF.

This clone has only one observation. The chain carries TRBV14 and TRBJ2-5; TRBD2 matches 7 bases. CDR3 length: 15 amino acids. Germline V gene lookup returns CDR1 SGHDN and CDR2 FVKESK. The trim removed 1 base at V and 4 bases at J, leaving 6 bases unmatched. This CDR3 is CASSQAGGYAETQYF. The CDR3 nucleotides are TGTGCCAGCAGCCAAGCCGGGGGGTACGCAGAGACCCAGTACTTC.

In this sample, this clone turned up a few times. This chain uses TRBV24-1 with TRBJ2-1; 7 bases fit TRBD2. V shed 4 bases, J shed 0 bases, and the junction held 8 bases outside the gene matches. Germline loops: CDR1 KGHDR, CDR2 SFDVKD. This CDR3 is built from 17 residues. The CDR3 DNA follows: TGTGCCACCAGTGACCGGCGGCTAGCGGACTCCTACAATGAGCAGTTCTTC. This sequence encodes CATSDRRLADSYNEQFF.

The rearrangement uses TRBV5-1 and TRBJ2-3; possibly TRBD2 for D (5 bases). The CDR3 contains 13 residues. Germline CDR1 is SGHRS and CDR2 is YFSETQ. V dropped 5 bases and J dropped 4 bases, with 11 bases sitting between them. As DNA, the CDR3 is TGCGCCAGCAGTGAGGACTTCCCAGATACGCAGTATTTT. Its protein is CASSEDFPDTQYF.

This chain links TRBV10-1 with TRBJ1-4; TRBD1 matches at 7 bases. After removal of 3 bases from V and 8 bases from J, the junction contained 9 bases not matched to a gene. Germline CDR1 reads WNHNN; CDR2 reads SYGVQD (reference sequence). The CDR3 contains 15 residues. The CDR3 sequence is CASSETGEVMEKLFF. CDR3 sequence (DNA): TGCGCCAGCAGTGAAACAGGGGAGGTGATGGAAAAACTGTTTTTT.

Turning to this clone: Other nucleotide sequences from this sample produce the same CDR3. The rearrangement links TRBV5-5 to TRBJ2-7, with D maybe TRBD1 (6 bases). Germline values: CDR1 SGHKS, CDR2 YYEKEE (reference sequence). This CDR3 has 14 residues. With 0 bases removed from V and 2 bases from J, the gap between germline ends came to 9 bases. The CDR3 nucleotides are TGTGCCAGCAGCTTGGTGGCAGGGGCCTACGAGCAGTACGTC. Its protein product is CASSLVAGAYEQYV.

The chain carries TRBV7-9 and TRBJ2-3, with D possibly matching TRBD2 (6 bases). The CDR3 totals 15 residues. CDR1 is SEHNR and CDR2 is FQNEAQ in the germline V gene (reference sequence). Trimming removed 4 bases at V and 2 bases at J, with 13 bases between. In DNA, the CDR3 is TGTGCCAGCAGCTATTTAGCGGCGAACACAGATACGCAGTATTTT. Its translation: CASSYLAANTDTQYF.

CDR3 sequence reads: CASSLYLQGTSGGIFTDTQYF. Written as DNA, the CDR3 is TGTGCCAGCAGCCTATATCTACAGGGGACTAGCGGGGGGATATTCACAGATACGCAGTATTTT. This sequence joins TRBV28 and TRBJ2-3, with 15 bases aligning to TRBD2. The CDR3 covers 21 residues. V shed 6 bases, J shed 2 bases, and the junction held 18 bases outside the gene matches. Germline CDR1 and CDR2: MDHEN and SYDVKM.

This clone has just one count. The chain carries TRBV18 and TRBJ2-3, with TRBD2 as a possible D gene (6 bases). The CDR3 consists of 16 residues. The V gene lost 3 bases and the J gene lost 3 bases, with 16 bases spanning the gap. Germline V CDR1 and CDR2: KGHSH, LQKENI. CDR3 amino acids: CASSPLPTGETDTQYF. CDR3 DNA: TGTGCCAGCTCACCCCTCCCGACGGGGGAAACAGATACGCAGTATTTT.

This chain uses TRBV6-5 with TRBJ2-1; 7 nucleotides agree with TRBD2. Trimming took 8 bases from V and 4 from J; bases not matched to a gene: 8. Germline V gene sequence: CDR1 MNHEY, CDR2 SVGAGI. This CDR3 spans 14 amino acids. The CDR3 coding sequence is TGTGCCAGCCGGTGGGAGGGAGCGTACAATGAGCAGTTCTTC. Protein: CASRWEGAYNEQFF.

This clone has a single count. The chain has TRBV9 and TRBJ1-1, with 8 bases fitting TRBD1. CDR1 SGDLS and CDR2 YYNGEE come from the germline V gene. The CDR3 runs to 15 residues. Trimming cost V 4 bases and J 8 bases; bases outside gene matches: 13. CDR3: CASSSLLGTGGEAFF. The CDR3, as DNA: TGTGCCAGCAGCTCCCTGTTGGGGACAGGCGGCGAAGCTTTCTTT.

The chain uses TRBV7-6 and TRBJ1-1, with D unresolved. The CDR3 totals 13 residues. The germline V and J ends were trimmed by 5 bases and 0 bases, with 7 bases remaining between them. The germline CDR1 and CDR2 sequences are SGHVS and FNYEAQ. DNA for the CDR3: TGTGCCAGCAGCGCGGATCTGAACACTGAAGCTTTCTTT. Its translation: CASSADLNTEAFF.

The table lists this clone with a count of one. J is TRBJ1-4 and V is TRBV30; a weak D match, TRBD1 (5 bases). The germline gives CDR1 GTSNPN, CDR2 SVGIG (reference sequence). The CDR3 sequence is 13 residues long. V was trimmed by 4 bases and J by 6 bases, leaving 12 bases between them. For the CDR3, the DNA is TGTGCCTGGAACCGGGCCAGGGATGAAAAACTGTTTTTT. Protein: CAWNRARDEKLFF.

J is TRBJ2-1 and V is TRBV6-2 or TRBV6-3; the D gene is possibly TRBD1 (6 bases). Germline CDR1 is MNHEY and CDR2 is SVGEGT. Trimming stripped 6 bases from V and 7 bases from J, with 19 bases between. The CDR3 spans 15 residues. The CDR3 loop is CASSTLRGKGNEQFF. The CDR3, as DNA: TGTGCCAGCAGCACCCTCAGGGGAAAGGGGAATGAGCAGTTCTTC.

V gene TRBV5-1 combines with J gene TRBJ2-2; the D gene is possibly TRBD1 (6 bases). The CDR3 loop spans 14 amino acids. The ends were cut back, 4 bases at V and 4 bases at J, with 11 bases in the middle. Per the germline V gene, CDR1 is SGHRS and CDR2 is YFSETQ. The CDR3 reads CASSPLGGTGELFF. The CDR3 nucleotides are TGCGCCAGCAGCCCCCTAGGGGGCACCGGGGAGCTGTTTTTT. Full variable domain (missing parts from reference TRBV5-1 and TRBJ2-2): KAGVTQTPRYLIKTRGQQVTLSCSPISGHRSVSWYQQTPGQGLQFLFEYFSETQRNKGNFPGRFSGRQFSNSRSEMNVSTLELGDSALYLCASSPLGGTGELFFGEGSRLTVL.

The chain combines TRBV28 with TRBJ2-2; D uncertain. This CDR3 has 15 amino acids. Trimming removed 5 bases at V and 1 base at J, with 11 bases between. The V gene's germline CDR1 is MDHEN and CDR2 SYDVKM. Here the CDR3 DNA reads TGTGCCAGCAGTGAGTCATTCTTGAACACCGGGGAGCTGTTTTTT. Protein product: CASSESFLNTGELFF.

The chain is built from TRBV15 and TRBJ2-7; 8 bases are a match to TRBD1. The CDR3 covers 14 residues. CDR1 and CDR2 (germline): LNHNV, YYDKDF (reference sequence). V dropped 4 bases and J dropped 2; count of bases not matched to a gene: 4. CDR3 amino acids: CATSKAGGPYEQYV. DNA for the CDR3: TGTGCCACCAGCAAAGCAGGGGGCCCCTACGAGCAGTACGTC.

This clone was seen a handful of times. The genes are TRBV7-2 and TRBJ2-4; 12 bases match TRBD2. The CDR3 has 19 residues. The V and J ends lost 1 base and 3 bases, in that order; junction bases with no gene match: 10. Germline CDR1 and CDR2: SGHTA and FQGNSA. This CDR3 reads CASSLEPSGRATGKNIQYF. In nucleotides, the CDR3 is TGTGCCAGCAGCTTAGAGCCTAGCGGGAGGGCCACAGGCAAAAACATTCAGTACTTC.

In its sample, this clone was seen once. The chain uses TRBV7-9 and TRBJ2-2; TRBD1 aligns across 7 bases. This CDR3 has 15 residues. Looked up from germline, CDR1 is SEHNR and CDR2 is FQNEAQ (reference sequence). J was trimmed by 0 bases and V by 4 bases; bases with no gene match: 2. The CDR3 loop is CASSSTGTNTGELFF. The DNA of the CDR3 is TGTGCCAGCAGCTCGACAGGGACGAACACCGGGGAGCTGTTTTTT.

J is TRBJ2-3 and V is TRBV3-1 (or the pseudogene TRBV3-2); 7 positions agree with TRBD2. The junction had 11 bases not matched to a gene; V was cut back by 0 bases and J by 2 bases. This CDR3 has 18 residues. From germline, CDR1 is LGHDT and CDR2 YNNKEL (reference sequence). The CDR3 nucleotides are TGTGCCAGCAGCCAAGACGCCGCCGGACGGGGGGTCACAGATACGCAGTATTTT. This codes for CASSQDAAGRGVTDTQYF.

This clone was picked up one time. DNA of the CDR3: TGTGCCAGTAGTTTCCGGGACAGGGACTATGGCTACACCTTC. This translates into CASSFRDRDYGYTF. This sequence joins TRBV19 and TRBJ1-2; 9 bases map to TRBD1. The V and J ends lost 5 bases and 3 bases, in that order; junction bases with no gene match: 4. The CDR3 extends over 14 amino acids. In germline, CDR1 is LNHDA, CDR2 SQIVND (reference sequence).